These 25 T cell receptor beta chains were sequenced from one sample in a study of beta chain features in type 1 diabetes. All of the isolated RNA was reverse transcribed, so expressed TCRB transcripts were sequenced. Sequencing was performed with immunoSEQ multiplex PCR; in TCRdb, only in-frame clones are kept and a portion is missing. The table shows almost 250,000 clones, with roughly 13% occurring only once. The sequencing input was naive CD4+ T cells from blood. These receptors were taken from a woman between 35 and 50 years old in good health.

The chain has TRBV5-1 and TRBJ2-1, with D perhaps matching TRBD2 (6 bases). The CDR3 runs 13 residues. Trimming removed 2 bases at V and 8 bases at J, with 11 bases between. Germline assignment: CDR1 SGHRS and CDR2 YFSETQ. The CDR3 loop reads CASSLTLADEQFF. The CDR3 nucleotides read TGCGCCAGCAGCTTAACCTTAGCGGATGAGCAGTTCTTC.

The genes are TRBV6-5 and TRBJ2-2; D gene uncertain. Germline V gives CDR1 MNHEY, CDR2 SVGAGI. The ends were cut back, 5 bases at V and 2 bases at J, with 3 bases in the middle. The CDR3 runs 12 residues. CDR3 protein: CASSVNTGELFF. The CDR3 bases are TGTGCCAGCAGTGTAAACACCGGGGAGCTGTTTTTT.

The chain couples TRBV10-2 to TRBJ1-6; D unresolved. Germline CDR1 is WSHSY and CDR2 is SAAADI. The CDR3 is 18 residues long. V lost 4 bases and J 0 bases, leaving 16 bases between the germline ends. CDR3 amino acids: CASSVILGRSSYNSPLHF. The CDR3, as DNA: TGCGCCAGCAGTGTCATTTTGGGGAGGAGCTCCTATAATTCACCCCTCCACTTT.

This clone was picked up a small number of times. The chain has TRBV27 and TRBJ1-1; D remains unclear. Trimming took off 8 bases at V and 3 bases at J, with 16 bases between the two ends. Germline V gene lookup returns CDR1 MNHEY and CDR2 SMNVEV (reference sequence). CDR3 size: 14 residues. This chain's CDR3 is CASGRIGRDTEAFF. The CDR3 coding sequence is TGTGCCAGCGGGAGAATTGGACGGGACACTGAAGCTTTCTTT.

Written as DNA, the CDR3 is TGTGCCAGCAGCTTTACAGGGAACACTGAAGCTTTCTTT. This translates into CASSFTGNTEAFF. The gene calls are TRBV11-2 and TRBJ1-1, with D possibly matching TRBD1 (5 bases). Germline CDR1 SGHAT, CDR2 FQNNGV. The length of the CDR3 is 13 residues. V was pared by 3 bases and J by 1 base, with 6 bases between.

The rearrangement joins TRBV11-2 to TRBJ1-1; no clear D gene. CDR3 length: 12 amino acids. Germline V gives CDR1 SGHAT, CDR2 FQNNGV. V was trimmed by 11 bases and J by 4 bases, leaving 14 bases between them. DNA for the CDR3: TGTGCCGGAGGTGGCTCCGGCACTGAAGCTTTCTTT. It codes for CAGGGSGTEAFF.

The chain couples TRBV5-1 to TRBJ2-7, with D possibly being TRBD1 (6 bases). Germline CDR1 reads SGHRS; CDR2 reads YFSETQ. V was shortened by 4 bases and J by 3 bases, with 14 bases between the two germline ends. The CDR3 extends over 14 amino acids. The CDR3 DNA reads as TGCGCCAGCAGCCCCCTCGGACAGTTCTACGAGCAGTACTTC. Translation gives CASSPLGQFYEQYF.

This clone was seen only a few times. Distinct nucleotide sequences in the sample also encode this CDR3. J is TRBJ2-5 and V is TRBV7-2, with TRBD2 matching over 9 bases. This CDR3 has 14 amino acids. V shed 1 base, J shed 4 bases, and the junction held 1 base outside the gene matches. CDR1 is SGHTA, CDR2 FQGNSA, per germline. In nucleotides, the CDR3 is TGTGCCAGCAGCTTAGGCGGGGGGGCAGAGACCCAGTACTTC. Protein: CASSLGGGAETQYF.

The chain couples TRBV7-2 to TRBJ2-7; D gene unclear. The germline V and J ends were trimmed by 1 base and 5 bases, with 6 bases remaining between them. The CDR3 length is 12 residues. From germline, CDR1 is SGHTA and CDR2 FQGNSA. The CDR3 loop is CASSLDRDEQYF. CDR3 DNA sequence: TGTGCCAGCAGCTTAGACAGAGACGAGCAGTACTTC.

Of note for this clone: The same CDR3 is also encoded by other DNA sequences in this sample. The rearrangement joins TRBV18 to TRBJ2-2; D remains ambiguous. The V end was cut by 1 base, the J end by 3 bases, with 3 bases between. This CDR3 contains 13 residues. Germline V gene data show CDR1 as KGHSH and CDR2 as LQKENI. Here the CDR3 reads CASSPLDTGELFF. The DNA of the CDR3 is TGTGCCAGCTCACCACTCGACACCGGGGAGCTGTTTTTT. Full variable domain (remainder filled in from reference TRBV18 and TRBJ2-2): NAGVMQNPRHLVRRRGQEARLRCSPMKGHSHVYWYRQLPEEGLKFMVYLQKENIIDESGMPKERFSAEFPKEGPSILRIQQVVRGDSAAYFCASSPLDTGELFFGEGSRLTVL.

The V call is TRBV6-1, the J call TRBJ1-1; D is ambiguous. V lost 2 bases and J lost 11, with 15 bases in between. Germline V gives CDR1 MNHNS, CDR2 SASEGT. CDR3 length: 13 residues. CDR3 protein: CASSEFLRLEAFF. Here the CDR3 DNA reads TGTGCCAGCAGTGAATTCCTCCGCCTCGAGGCTTTCTTT.

The chain couples TRBV7-9 to TRBJ2-3; 13 bases are a match to TRBD2. With V trimmed by 3 bases and J by 2 bases, 5 bases remained unmatched. Germline-derived CDR1 and CDR2 are SEHNR and FQNEAQ (reference sequence). This CDR3 comprises 17 residues. In nucleotides, the CDR3 is TGTGCCAGCAGCTTGGGCGGACTAGCGGGGGACACAGATACGCAGTATTTT. Translated: CASSLGGLAGDTDTQYF.

The sample holds a few counts of this clone. V is TRBV29-1 and J is TRBJ2-3; TRBD2 aligns across 15 bases. The V segment lost 6 bases and the J segment 5 bases; nucleotides outside the gene matches: 6. CDR1 SQVTM and CDR2 ANQGSEA come from the germline V gene. The CDR3 has 15 amino acids. The CDR3 loop reads CSVGGLAGGRDTQYF. The CDR3 DNA is TGCAGCGTGGGGGGACTAGCGGGGGGCAGAGATACGCAGTATTTT.

This clone has ten or more counts. The chain has TRBV12-5 and TRBJ2-7; 8 nucleotides line up with TRBD1. Germline V gene lookup returns CDR1 LGHNT and CDR2 FRNRAP. The CDR3 contains 13 residues. V lost 4 bases to trimming and J lost 10 bases; unmatched junction nucleotides: 9. The CDR3 nucleotides read TGTGCTAGTGGTTCATGGACAGGGCCACGACAGTACTTC. It is translated as CASGSWTGPRQYF.

A few counts support this clone. The chain uses TRBV7-9 and TRBJ1-4; TRBD1 matches 7 bases. CDR1 is SEHNR, CDR2 FQNEAQ, per germline (reference sequence). The CDR3 length is 15 residues. The trim removed 11 bases at V and 2 bases at J, leaving 11 bases unmatched. The CDR3 loop is CALPMPGQTNEKLFF. CDR3 sequence (DNA): TGTGCCTTGCCCATGCCGGGACAGACTAATGAAAAACTGTTTTTT.

As for this clone: One junction end disagrees with the germline gene, perhaps due to a read error. J is TRBJ1-3 and V is TRBV6-1, with TRBD1 matching 8 bases. The CDR3 covers 17 residues. Germline CDR1 MNHNS, CDR2 SASEGT. Here the CDR3 reads CASREVMGTGFGNTIYF. DNA of the CDR3: TGTGCCAGCAGGGAAGTCATGGGGACAGGCTTTGGAAACACCATATATTTT.

This clone was observed a few times. This chain connects TRBV5-1 to TRBJ2-1; the match to TRBD2 covers 10 bases. Germline CDR1 is SGHRS and CDR2 is YFSETQ. With V trimmed by 0 bases and J by 2 bases, 5 bases remained unmatched. There are 17 residues in the CDR3. The CDR3 spells CASSLARAGGTYNEQFF. As DNA, the CDR3 is TGCGCCAGCAGCTTGGCCCGAGCGGGGGGGACCTACAATGAGCAGTTCTTC.

In its sample, this clone was seen a few times. This rearrangement joins TRBV19 to TRBJ2-5, with no clear D. Deletions cut 5 bases from V and 5 bases from J, with 6 bases between. CDR1 is LNHDA, CDR2 SQIVND, per germline (reference sequence). The length of the CDR3 is 11 residues. The CDR3 region is CASSSRETQYF. CDR3 DNA: TGTGCCAGTAGTTCCAGGGAGACCCAGTACTTC.

This clone was detected only a few times. V is TRBV9 and J is TRBJ1-6; D unclear. V dropped 4 bases and J dropped 7 bases, with 18 bases sitting between them. Germline CDR1 reads SGDLS; CDR2 reads YYNGEE. This CDR3 region has 16 residues. The CDR3 region is CASSPHNQAGNSPLHF. The CDR3 nucleotides read TGTGCCAGCAGCCCCCATAACCAGGCAGGCAATTCACCCCTCCACTTT.

The rearrangement joins TRBV5-1 to TRBJ1-1; D is perhaps TRBD1 (6 bases). V gave up 4 bases and J gave up 1 base, with 11 bases separating them. Germline V gene sequence: CDR1 SGHRS, CDR2 YFSETQ. The CDR3 has 14 amino acids. The CDR3 sequence: CASSSTGRNTEAFF. Written as DNA, the CDR3 is TGCGCCAGCAGCAGTACAGGGAGGAACACTGAAGCTTTCTTT.

V usage is TRBV7-9 and J usage is TRBJ2-7; 7 nucleotides align to TRBD1. The V gene end was trimmed by 5 bases and the J gene end by 3 bases; junction bases not matched to a gene: 7. The CDR3 runs to 14 residues. CDR1 and CDR2 from the germline V gene are SEHNR and FQNEAQ (reference sequence). CDR3 in amino acids: CASSKGQVIYEQYF. DNA for the CDR3: TGTGCCAGCAGCAAAGGACAGGTAATCTACGAGCAGTACTTC.

V and J are TRBV4-3 and TRBJ2-7; D call uncertain. This CDR3 has 13 amino acids. Germline V gives CDR1 LGHNA, CDR2 YSLEER. Trimming stripped 2 bases from V and 3 bases from J, with 8 bases between. CDR3 DNA sequence: TGCGCCAGCAGCCAATCGAGGAACTACGAGCAGTACTTC. The encoded protein is CASSQSRNYEQYF.

This sequence joins TRBV18 and TRBJ2-7; D possibly corresponds to TRBD1 (5 bases). Between the trimmed V and J ends, which lost 3 bases and 3 bases, there was a span of 9 bases. The CDR3 consists of 13 residues. CDR1 and CDR2 (germline): KGHSH, LQKENI. CDR3 nucleotides: TGTGCCAGCTCACCCTATACAGGCTACGAGCAGTACTTC. It is translated as CASSPYTGYEQYF.

This clone has only a few counts. The CDR3: CASSRGPGSGANVLTF. The CDR3 nucleotides are TGTGCCAGCAGCCGAGGGCCAGGCTCTGGGGCCAACGTCCTGACTTTC. This sequence joins TRBV7-6 and TRBJ2-6, with D tentatively TRBD2 (5 bases). The ends were cut back, 5 bases at V and 0 bases at J, with 11 bases in the middle. In germline, CDR1 is SGHVS, CDR2 FNYEAQ. The CDR3 spans 16 residues.

This clone was seen more than once but under ten times. The chain combines TRBV5-1 with TRBJ1-1, with D uncertain. Trimming stripped 2 bases from V and 4 bases from J, with 15 bases between. The length of the CDR3 is 15 residues. Looked up from germline, CDR1 is SGHRS and CDR2 is YFSETQ. The CDR3 reads CASSLTPGGVTEAFF. The CDR3 DNA reads as TGCGCCAGCAGCTTAACTCCCGGAGGTGTCACTGAAGCTTTCTTT.